Following are 26 T cell receptor beta chains from one sample sequenced in a study of T cell changes during pregnancy in multiple sclerosis. The data were produced by immunoSEQ multiplex PCR, yet TCRdb's version contains in-frame clones alone and is incomplete. The table has some 54,000 clones, approximately 93% seen once. The sample in question was peripheral blood, obtained after pregnancy. These receptors all stem from a female donor with multiple sclerosis, enrolled in a pregnancy study.

The chain uses TRBV10-3 and TRBJ2-7; D is unclear. The germline V gene encodes CDR1 ENHRY and CDR2 SYGVKD. The V end was cut by 3 bases, the J end by 2 bases, with 11 bases between. The CDR3 consists of 14 residues. This chain's CDR3 is CAISDGSSPYEQYF. Here the CDR3 DNA reads TGTGCCATCAGTGATGGTAGCAGCCCCTACGAGCAGTACTTC.

CDR3 coding DNA: TGTGCCAGCGAACAATTCGGGACAGGGAACTACGAGCAGTACTTC. Residues: CASEQFGTGNYEQYF. This chain connects TRBV6-1 to TRBJ2-7; 9 bases line up with TRBD1. Trimming took 8 bases from V and 3 from J; bases not matched to a gene: 11. Germline V lookup: CDR1 MNHNS, CDR2 SASEGT. The CDR3 is 15 amino acids.

The chain joins TRBV28 to TRBJ2-1; the match to TRBD2 covers 12 bases. Germline-derived CDR1 and CDR2 are MDHEN and SYDVKM. Trimming cost V 5 bases and J 3 bases; bases outside gene matches: 8. The CDR3 contains 17 residues. The CDR3 DNA is TGTGCCAGCAGTCGAACGACTAGCGGGAGAGTCTACAATGAGCAGTTCTTC. This gives the protein CASSRTTSGRVYNEQFF.

The CDR3: CASSIGRNTEAFF. For the CDR3, the DNA is TGTGCCAGTAGCATCGGGAGGAACACTGAAGCTTTCTTT. The chain recombines TRBV19 with TRBJ1-1, with D unresolved. Germline assignment: CDR1 LNHDA and CDR2 SQIVND (reference sequence). Trimming removed 6 bases from V and 1 base from J, with 9 bases in between. The CDR3 length is 13 residues.

The rearrangement joins TRBV5-1 to TRBJ2-7; TRBD2 agrees at 9 bases. The CDR3 covers 15 residues. After removal of 0 bases from V and 2 bases from J, the junction contained 3 bases not matched to a gene. Per germline, CDR1 SGHRS and CDR2 YFSETQ. DNA of the CDR3: TGCGCCAGCAGCTTGGTTGCGGGAGGGCCCTACGAGCAGTACTTC. Translation gives CASSLVAGGPYEQYF.

The chain uses TRBV2 and TRBJ1-4; tentatively, D is TRBD1 (5 bases). The CDR3 has 14 amino acids. Germline loops: CDR1 SNHLY, CDR2 FYNNEI. V gave up 5 bases and J gave up 10 bases, with 17 bases separating them. CDR3 loop: CASSTSVGLLKLFF. Written as DNA, the CDR3 is TGTGCCAGCAGTACATCGGTGGGGCTGTTAAAACTGTTTTTT.

The chain joins TRBV14 to TRBJ2-3, with 7 bases identical to TRBD1. Germline values: CDR1 SGHDN, CDR2 FVKESK. The ends lost 3 bases at V and 1 base at J; junction bases unmatched: 4. CDR3 length: 15 amino acids. Here the CDR3 reads CASSQGDRGTDTQYF. In DNA form, the CDR3 reads TGTGCCAGCAGCCAGGGTGACAGGGGCACAGATACGCAGTATTTT.

This clone occurred once. The chain carries TRBV19 and TRBJ2-7; TRBD2 aligns across 12 bases. Germline V gene lookup returns CDR1 LNHDA and CDR2 SQIVND (reference sequence). Unmatched junction bases numbered 7, after V lost 7 bases and J lost 6 bases. The CDR3 has 14 residues. Written as DNA, the CDR3 is TGTGCCAGTAAACCACTAGCGGGAGGCCTCGAGCAGTACTTC. Encoded protein: CASKPLAGGLEQYF.

The rearrangement links TRBV5-4 to TRBJ2-1, with TRBD1 as a possible D gene (5 bases). Trimming removed 6 bases from V and 0 bases from J, with 19 bases in between. The V gene's germline CDR1 is SGHNT and CDR2 YYREEE (reference sequence). The CDR3 sequence is 17 residues long. In nucleotides, the CDR3 is TGTGCCAGCACCCGGGCAGGGTCAGCACGCTCCTACAATGAGCAGTTCTTC. The encoded protein is CASTRAGSARSYNEQFF.

The genes are TRBV28 and TRBJ2-2; 7 nucleotides line up with TRBD2. With 9 bases clipped from V and 4 bases from J, the junction kept 5 bases outside the gene matches. CDR1 MDHEN and CDR2 SYDVKM come from the germline V gene. The CDR3 spans 13 residues. The CDR3 spells CASKPGGTGELFF. CDR3 DNA: TGTGCCAGTAAACCGGGGGGCACCGGGGAGCTGTTTTTT.

The chain links TRBV7-2 to TRBJ2-7; 13 nucleotides align to TRBD2. The length of the CDR3 is 14 residues. Germline lookup yields CDR1 SGHTA and CDR2 FQGNSA. Trimming at V came to 5 bases and at J to 6 bases, leaving 4 bases not matched to a gene. The CDR3 bases are TGTGCCAGCAGCCTGAGACTAGCGGGAGGCGAGCAGTACTTC. It is translated as CASSLRLAGGEQYF.

This chain connects TRBV20-1 to TRBJ1-2; D is undetermined. Between the trimmed V and J ends, which lost 4 bases and 0 bases, there was a span of 3 bases. Germline V CDR1 and CDR2: DFQATT, SNEGSKA (reference sequence). This CDR3 contains 11 residues. CDR3 sequence reads: CSATANYGYTF. CDR3 DNA sequence: TGCAGTGCTACTGCTAACTATGGCTACACCTTC.

This clone was detected once. This chain connects TRBV28 to TRBJ2-5; unclear D gene. Trimming left V 4 bases short and J 7 bases short, with 16 bases between. Looked up from germline, CDR1 is MDHEN and CDR2 is SYDVKM. The CDR3 runs 14 residues. The CDR3 coding sequence is TGTGCCAGCAGTTCTCTAGAAAGTGCTGGGACCCAGTACTTC. Its protein product is CASSSLESAGTQYF.

J is TRBJ2-2 and V is TRBV19; D is perhaps TRBD1 (6 bases). CDR3 size: 17 residues. Trimming removed 1 base from V and 4 bases from J, with 16 bases in between. Germline V gene lookup returns CDR1 LNHDA and CDR2 SQIVND (reference sequence). The CDR3: CASSIVQTGSGTGELFF. The CDR3 nucleotides read TGTGCCAGTAGTATAGTCCAAACAGGGTCGGGCACCGGGGAGCTGTTTTTT.

This clone has only one observation. V is TRBV14 and J is TRBJ2-7, with D possibly being TRBD2 (5 bases). The CDR3 runs to 14 residues. Trimming took 4 bases from V and 2 from J, leaving 12 bases between them. The germline V gene has CDR1 SGHDN and CDR2 FVKESK. In nucleotides, the CDR3 is TGTGCCAGCAGCCCTAATCGGGGAACCTACGAGCAGTACTTC. Encoded protein: CASSPNRGTYEQYF.

The J gene is TRBJ2-7, the V gene TRBV5-8; 7 bases line up with TRBD1. The CDR3 is 15 amino acids. V lost 1 base and J lost 2; bases outside the gene matches: 6. Germline V gives CDR1 SGHTS, CDR2 YDEGEE. This chain's CDR3 is CASSLPGQRAYEQYF. The CDR3 region has the DNA TGTGCCAGCAGCTTGCCGGGACAGCGAGCCTACGAGCAGTACTTC. The full variable domain, in which reference TRBV5-8 and TRBJ2-7 provide the parts outside the CDR3, is EAGVTQSPTHLIKTRGQQATLRCSPISGHTSVYWYQQALGLGLQFLLWYDEGEERNRGNFPPRFSGRQFPNYSSELNVNALELEDSALYLCASSLPGQRAYEQYFGPGTRLTVT.

V and J are TRBV7-6 and TRBJ2-3; no definite D call. Germline V gene data show CDR1 as SGHVS and CDR2 as FNYEAQ. Trimming took off 1 base at V and 2 bases at J, with 13 bases between the two ends. The CDR3 is 16 residues long. The CDR3 nucleotides read TGTGCCAGCAGCTTAGAACCGCCCCCAGACACAGATACGCAGTATTTT. This codes for CASSLEPPPDTDTQYF.

J is TRBJ1-2 and V is TRBV28; D not resolved. The CDR3 extends over 14 amino acids. The germline CDR1 and CDR2 sequences are MDHEN and SYDVKM. The ends were cut back, 3 bases at V and 0 bases at J, with 8 bases in the middle. For the CDR3, the DNA is TGTGCCAGCAGTTTCCCGTTTTCTAACTATGGCTACACCTTC. This translates into CASSFPFSNYGYTF.

The chain uses TRBV5-6 and TRBJ2-7; 7 positions match TRBD2. The CDR3 consists of 12 residues. Germline lookup yields CDR1 SGHDT and CDR2 YYEEEE. Trimming at V came to 7 bases and at J to 5 bases, leaving 6 bases not matched to a gene. The chain's CDR3 is CASEGGPHEQYF. The CDR3 coding sequence is TGTGCCAGCGAGGGAGGGCCCCACGAGCAGTACTTC.

The rearrangement links TRBV29-1 to TRBJ2-1, with 10 bases aligning to TRBD1. The V and J ends lost 6 bases and 12 bases, in that order; junction bases with no gene match: 14. This CDR3 comprises 14 residues. Germline loops: CDR1 SQVTM, CDR2 ANQGSEA. In DNA form, the CDR3 reads TGCAGCGTGCTACCGGGACAGGGGCGTTCTGTGCAGTTCTTC. Amino acids: CSVLPGQGRSVQFF.

The gene calls are TRBV7-9 and TRBJ2-5; 11 bases are shared with TRBD2. The CDR3 consists of 16 residues. CDR1 and CDR2 (germline): SEHNR, FQNEAQ (reference sequence). V was pared by 3 bases and J by 1 base, with 4 bases of the junction left unmatched. CDR3: CASSLWGLAVQETQYF. The CDR3 DNA reads as TGTGCCAGCAGCTTGTGGGGACTAGCGGTCCAAGAGACCCAGTACTTC.

V gene TRBV11-2 combines with J gene TRBJ2-1; 7 nucleotides align to TRBD2. The CDR3 spans 13 residues. Per germline, CDR1 SGHAT and CDR2 FQNNGV. The CDR3 spells CAGRETNYNEQFF. The CDR3 DNA is TGTGCAGGGAGGGAGACGAACTACAATGAGCAGTTCTTC.

The V gene is TRBV6-6, the J gene TRBJ1-1; D call uncertain. The V end lost 6 bases, the J end lost 0 bases, and 11 bases lay between the germline ends. Germline V lookup: CDR1 MNHNY, CDR2 SVGAGI (reference sequence). The CDR3 covers 14 residues. Here the CDR3 DNA reads TGTGCCAGCAGCCCCACTGTGATGAACACTGAAGCTTTCTTT. It translates to CASSPTVMNTEAFF.

This clone was detected once. The V and J genes are TRBV5-1 and TRBJ2-1; TRBD2 is a possible D gene (6 bases). Per the germline V gene, CDR1 is SGHRS and CDR2 is YFSETQ. This CDR3 region has 16 residues. V was cut by 1 base and J by 0 bases, with 11 bases left in between. CDR3 loop: CASSLPGGASYNEQFF. The CDR3 coding sequence is TGCGCCAGCAGCTTGCCAGGAGGGGCCTCCTACAATGAGCAGTTCTTC.

V gene TRBV9 combines with J gene TRBJ2-7; possibly TRBD2 for D (6 bases). The length of the CDR3 is 15 residues. V was trimmed by 4 bases and J by 2 bases, leaving 16 bases between them. Germline lookup yields CDR1 SGDLS and CDR2 YYNGEE. CDR3 amino acids: CASSLHRDSTYEQYF. In DNA, the CDR3 is TGTGCCAGCAGCTTACATCGGGACTCCACCTACGAGCAGTACTTC. Complete variable domain (other parts from reference TRBV9 and TRBJ2-7): DSGVTQTPKHLITATGQRVTLRCSPRSGDLSVYWYQQSLDQGLQFLIQYYNGEERAKGNILERFSAQQFPDLHSELNLSSLELGDSALYFCASSLHRDSTYEQYFGPGTRLTVT.

This rearrangement joins TRBV18 to TRBJ2-2; 7 bases fit TRBD2. CDR1 and CDR2 from the germline V gene are KGHSH and LQKENI. V was clipped by 1 base and J by 4 bases; unmatched bases: 6. The CDR3 has 16 residues. CDR3 nucleotides: TGTGCCAGCTCACCACTACCTAGCGGCCTCACCGGGGAGCTGTTTTTT. The encoded protein is CASSPLPSGLTGELFF.